This is a list of T cell receptor beta chains from one sample in a study of technical replicates of blood from several donors. The protocol was immunoSEQ multiplex PCR, while the TCRdb copy is restricted to in-frame clones and leaves out a portion. Of 65,000 to 90,000 clones in the sample, roughly 85% were seen once. Sequenced input: PBMCs. The receptors derive from a human donor in good health. Some clones in this sample may be carry-over from other donors' samples. CDR3s leave out the opening cysteine and the closing phenylalanine or tryptophan.

>TRBJ1-2|TRBV7-3
ASSLAGSDYGYT
>TRBJ1-2|TRBV7-3
ASSSLKGGPQA
>TRBJ2-1|TRBV5-4
ASSIGGDNEQF
>TRBJ2-3|TRBV7-3
ASSLMVAGGTDTQY
>TRBJ2-7|TRBV29-1
SVEDDNPGGSYEQY
>TRBJ2-7|TRBV4-3
ASSQDLAPSYEQY
>TRBJ1-2|TRBV5-1
ASSSTGAGGYT
>TRBJ1-1|TRBV5-4
ASSLFARRLSTEAF
>TRBJ2-7|TRBV5-1
ASSLFLGDSSYEQY
>TRBJ1-4|TRBV7-2
ASSLDRGRFEKLF
>TRBJ2-1|TRBV4-3
ASSLDPPGTGRDNEQF
>TRBJ1-2|TRBV4-2
ASSQPMTGWGYT
>TRBJ2-1|TRBV6-6
ASSSLAGGRNEQF
>TRBJ2-3|TRBV5-1
ASSFGGGAADTQY
>TRBJ1-3|TRBV11-1
ASSFAGPGNTIY
>TRBJ2-1|TRBV7-6
ASSRDAGGNEQF
>TRBJ2-7|TRBV4-1
ASSQEPGQGLGAYEQY
>TRBJ2-5|TRBV7-5
VRSLPMGLDQETQY
>TRBJ2-7|TRBV18
ASSPGDRERYEQY
>TRBJ2-3|TRBV18
ASSPTKLAGPDTQY
>TRBJ2-1|TRBV7-2
ASSLGGGGVGFNEQF
>TRBJ2-3|TRBV4-1
ASSQRLAALGDTQY
>TRBJ1-1|TRBV30
AWNRGTEAF
>TRBJ2-7|TRBV29-1
SVKGQGKTYEQY
>TRBJ2-3|TRBV18
ASYQKVTGRETDTQY
>TRBJ1-2|TRBV6-5
ASRRREYYGYT
>TRBJ1-2|TRBV7-9
ASSLARDREGYT
>TRBJ2-7|TRBV10-3
AISDGTSGSYEQY
>TRBJ2-5|TRBV11-3
ASSSYGGGEETQY
>TRBJ2-1|TRBV5-5
ASSLGPTGTVEQF
>TRBJ1-2|TRBV10-3
AISKGQGTYGYT
>TRBJ1-1|TRBV6-5
ASSYMGQTEAF
>TRBJ1-1|TRBV27
ASSLRGLKDTEAF
>TRBJ2-7|TRBV5-5
ASRLGQGGYEQY
>TRBJ1-2|TRBV28
ASSLWGYGDGYT
>TRBJ1-5|TRBV7-8
ASSGGGRNSNQPQH
>TRBJ1-1|TRBV23-1
ASSHGRGTNTEAF
>TRBJ2-3|TRBV7-9
ASSRTSGGAPDTQY
>TRBJ2-1|TRBV19
ASIAGGEAFNNEQF
>TRBJ1-1|TRBV2
ASSVDGAGNTEAF
>TRBJ2-7|TRBV29-1
SAGGGDGSYEQY
>TRBJ2-7|TRBV6-5
ASSTRTGGQY
>TRBJ2-7|TRBV10-2
ASTGFGSYEQY
>TRBJ2-1|TRBV5-1
ASSPSGGYNEQF
>TRBJ1-1|TRBV18
ASSPLGQGEMNTEAF
>TRBJ2-2|TRBV4-3
ASSRGLAATGELF